This entry lists 25 T cell receptor beta chains sequenced from one sample in a study of blood T cells in healthy people across ages. A second PCR, run for about 7 to 12 cycles, used a sample-barcoded 5' primer plus a J-beta primer mix. TCRdb called the 5' RACE reads again in MiXCR, with one record for every CDR3 protein. Of approximately 1.5 million distinct CDR3 sequences listed, about 35% are singletons. The sequenced sample was blood. The receptors derive from a young woman in good health.

The chain carries TRBV9 and TRBJ1-5; tentative D call: TRBD1 (5 bases). V was cut by 0 bases and J by 7 bases, with 14 bases left in between. CDR1 is SGDLS and CDR2 is YYNGEE in the germline V gene. The CDR3 contains 15 residues. As DNA, the CDR3 is TGTGCCAGCAGCGTAGGGGGCAGCTTGGGGCAGCCCCAGCATTTT. It is translated as CASSVGGSLGQPQHF.

V and J are TRBV27 and TRBJ2-1; the match to TRBD2 covers 10 bases. The CDR3 has 15 amino acids. J gave up 6 bases and V 5 bases, and 7 bases lay outside the gene matches. Germline V gene data show CDR1 as MNHEY and CDR2 as SMNVEV (reference sequence). The CDR3 reads CASSRGLAHLNEQFF. The CDR3 bases are TGTGCCAGCAGTAGGGGACTAGCGCACCTCAATGAGCAGTTCTTC.

This clonotype has only a few counts. The chain recombines TRBV27 with TRBJ1-2; 9 positions match TRBD1. This CDR3 spans 14 amino acids. The trim removed 5 bases at V and 8 bases at J, leaving 9 bases unmatched. Germline CDR1 reads MNHEY; CDR2 reads SMNVEV (reference sequence). CDR3 sequence reads: CASSPYRGREGYTF. Here the CDR3 DNA reads TGTGCCAGCAGTCCTTACAGGGGGCGTGAGGGCTACACCTTC.

The gene calls are TRBV20-1 and TRBJ2-3; 7 bases are shared with TRBD2. The trim removed 0 bases at V and 2 bases at J, leaving 11 bases unmatched. This CDR3 has 17 amino acids. Germline V gene sequence: CDR1 DFQATT, CDR2 SNEGSKA (reference sequence). The chain's CDR3 is CSARDGRRESYTDTQYF. The CDR3, as DNA: TGCAGTGCTAGAGATGGGAGGCGGGAGTCTTACACAGATACGCAGTATTTT.

The chain recombines TRBV6-2 or TRBV6-3 with TRBJ2-7; tentatively, D is TRBD2 (6 bases). V gave up 6 bases and J gave up 0 bases, with 15 bases separating them. Germline CDR1 and CDR2: MNHEY and SVGEGT. The CDR3 is made up of 15 amino acids. CDR3 amino acids: CASSPDYPSSYEQYF. The CDR3 DNA sequence: TGTGCCAGCAGCCCGGACTACCCAAGCTCCTACGAGCAGTACTTC.

The rearrangement joins TRBV5-1 to TRBJ2-1, with a tentative D call TRBD2 (6 bases). Germline CDR1 is SGHRS and CDR2 is YFSETQ. The CDR3 extends over 19 amino acids. Trimming left V 0 bases short and J 5 bases short, with 24 bases between. CDR3 DNA sequence: TGCGCCAGCAGCTTGGCCCATTCAGTAGAACCGACGGGGGACAATGAGCAGTTCTTC. Its protein is CASSLAHSVEPTGDNEQFF.

The V gene is TRBV7-8, the J gene TRBJ2-3; D perhaps matches TRBD1 (5 bases). Trimming removed 1 base at V and 6 bases at J, with 14 bases between. CDR1 and CDR2 (germline): SGHVS, FQNEAQ. The CDR3 extends over 15 amino acids. In DNA form, the CDR3 reads TGTGCCAGCAGCTTAGGGGGCAGGGAAAGGGATACGCAGTATTTT. This encodes CASSLGGRERDTQYF. The variable domain in full, with the rest retrieved from reference TRBV7-8 and TRBJ2-3, is GAGVSQSPRYKVAKRGQDVALRCDPISGHVSLFWYQQALGQGPEFLTYFQNEAQLDKSGLPSDRFFAERPEGSVSTLKIQRTQQEDSAVYLCASSLGGRERDTQYFGPGTRLTVL.

This clonotype was found a few times. The rearrangement links TRBV7-8 to TRBJ1-2; no reliable D call. The CDR3 loop spans 16 amino acids. V was pared by 1 base and J by 7 bases, with 19 bases between. Germline V gives CDR1 SGHVS, CDR2 FQNEAQ. This CDR3 is CASSLGIGSPLGGYTF. The CDR3 region has the DNA TGTGCCAGCAGCTTAGGAATCGGATCTCCCCTGGGTGGCTACACCTTC.

This clonotype was seen many times. This chain uses TRBV7-9 with TRBJ1-5; TRBD1 matches at 7 bases. The CDR3 runs 14 residues. Germline V CDR1 and CDR2: SEHNR, FQNEAQ (reference sequence). V shed 6 bases and J 4 bases; nucleotides not matched to a gene: 6. CDR3 in DNA: TGTGCCAGCAGTCTTGACAGGGTGAATCAGCCCCAGCATTTT. Translation: CASSLDRVNQPQHF.

This clonotype was observed a few times. This chain connects TRBV6-2 or TRBV6-3 to TRBJ2-5, with D perhaps matching TRBD2 (6 bases). Germline CDR1 and CDR2: MNHEY and SVGEGT. This CDR3 comprises 13 residues. Trimming took off 2 bases at V and 5 bases at J, with 9 bases between the two ends. CDR3 DNA sequence: TGTGCCAGCAGTTACGCGGGGACCGAGACCCAGTACTTC. This sequence encodes CASSYAGTETQYF.

The sample holds a few counts of this clonotype. This chain links TRBV15 with TRBJ1-5; the D is unclear. CDR1 and CDR2 from the germline V gene are LNHNV and YYDKDF (reference sequence). The CDR3 loop spans 13 amino acids. Trimming left V 1 base short and J 3 bases short, with 4 bases between. The CDR3, as DNA: TGTGCCACCAGCAGAGCCCCCAATCAGCCCCAGCATTTT. It encodes CATSRAPNQPQHF.

This clonotype was detected only a few times. The chain uses TRBV27 and TRBJ2-3, with D uncertain. The germline V and J ends were trimmed by 4 bases and 0 bases, with 14 bases remaining between them. Germline V gene lookup returns CDR1 MNHEY and CDR2 SMNVEV (reference sequence). The CDR3 spans 16 residues. The chain's CDR3 is CASSSPTEPSTDTQYF. The CDR3 nucleotides are TGTGCCAGCAGTTCCCCGACCGAGCCTAGCACAGATACGCAGTATTTT.

The chain combines TRBV14 with TRBJ2-1, with D uncertain. The ends were cut back, 6 bases at V and 4 bases at J, with 16 bases in the middle. The germline gives CDR1 SGHDN, CDR2 FVKESK. There are 15 residues in the CDR3. Here the CDR3 reads CASSHRVNFYNEQFF. The CDR3 bases are TGTGCCAGCAGTCATCGGGTAAACTTTTACAATGAGCAGTTCTTC.

This clonotype came up a few times. V is TRBV28 and J is TRBJ2-3, with 7 positions matching TRBD2. The ends lost 3 bases at V and 5 bases at J; junction bases unmatched: 2. The CDR3 loop spans 13 amino acids. Per germline, CDR1 MDHEN and CDR2 SYDVKM. The CDR3 region is CASSFGGEDTQYF. The CDR3 DNA follows: TGTGCCAGCAGTTTTGGGGGGGAAGATACGCAGTATTTT. The full variable domain, rest sourced from reference TRBV28 and TRBJ2-3, is DVKVTQSSRYLVKRTGEKVFLECVQDMDHENMFWYRQDPGLGLRLIYFSYDVKMKEKGDIPEGYSVSREKKERFSLILESASTNQTSMYLCASSFGGEDTQYFGPGTRLTVL.

The chain uses TRBV4-3 and TRBJ1-2; no reliable D call. This CDR3 region has 14 residues. Germline V CDR1 and CDR2: LGHNA, YSLEER. The germline V and J ends were trimmed by 1 base and 8 bases, with 14 bases remaining between them. The DNA for the CDR3 is TGCGCCAGCAGCCAAGCCGGACTCCCTCCAGGCTACACCTTC. This gives the protein CASSQAGLPPGYTF.

This clonotype has just a few counts. The genes are TRBV12-3 or TRBV12-4 and TRBJ2-7; unclear D gene. Between the trimmed V and J ends, which lost 6 bases and 3 bases, there was a span of 18 bases. This CDR3 is 15 amino acids long. CDR3: CASSPGSLKDYEQYF. CDR3 DNA: TGTGCCAGCAGCCCCGGGTCCCTCAAAGACTACGAGCAGTACTTC.

This clonotype was seen repeatedly, ten times or more. J is TRBJ2-7 and V is TRBV7-2; 8 nucleotides match TRBD1. V lost 5 bases, J lost 2 bases, and 2 bases stayed unmatched. Germline V gives CDR1 SGHTA, CDR2 FQGNSA. CDR3 length equals 13 residues. Here the CDR3 reads CASSRTGPYEQYF. CDR3 nucleotide sequence: TGTGCCAGCAGCCGGACAGGGCCCTACGAGCAGTACTTC.

J is TRBJ2-3 and V is TRBV2; TRBD2 matches 15 bases. The CDR3 spans 16 residues. Germline V gene sequence: CDR1 SNHLY, CDR2 FYNNEI. The trim removed 6 bases at V and 4 bases at J, leaving 5 bases unmatched. CDR3 DNA: TGTGCCAGCAGGAAGGGACTAGCGGGGGGATCAGATACGCAGTATTTT. Encoded protein: CASRKGLAGGSDTQYF.

Many counts were recorded for this clonotype. This sequence joins TRBV20-1 and TRBJ2-1; D gene uncertain. With 3 bases removed from V and 6 bases from J, the gap between germline ends came to 6 bases. This CDR3 comprises 11 residues. Germline lookup yields CDR1 DFQATT and CDR2 SNEGSKA (reference sequence). The DNA for the CDR3 is TGCAGTGCTAGTTCCCCCAATGAGCAGTTCTTC. Its protein product is CSASSPNEQFF.

V is TRBV19 and J is TRBJ2-1; 7 bases are a match to TRBD2. The germline gives CDR1 LNHDA, CDR2 SQIVND (reference sequence). The CDR3 length is 15 residues. V lost 5 bases, J lost 4 bases, and 8 bases stayed unmatched. The CDR3 DNA sequence: TGTGCCAGTAGTCTAAGCGGGAATGAGTACAATGAGCAGTTCTTC. As protein: CASSLSGNEYNEQFF.

Many counts were recorded for this clonotype. The V gene is TRBV9, the J gene TRBJ2-3; 9 bases are a match to TRBD2. Germline lookup yields CDR1 SGDLS and CDR2 YYNGEE. This CDR3 spans 17 amino acids. V shed 2 bases and J 4 bases; nucleotides not matched to a gene: 11. CDR3 sequence: CASSVRGLGGGADTQYF. CDR3 in DNA: TGTGCCAGCAGCGTCAGGGGACTAGGCGGGGGGGCAGATACGCAGTATTTT.

Of note for this clonotype: The germline gene is not matched at one end of the junction; a read error may be the cause. The chain has TRBV4-1 and TRBJ1-2, with TRBD1 matching 7 bases. Germline CDR1 MGHRA, CDR2 YSYEKL. CDR3 length: 14 residues. The CDR3 DNA sequence: TGCGCCAGCAGCCATTCGGGACAGAACTATGGCAACACCTTC. Protein sequence: CASSHSGQNYGNTF.

J is TRBJ2-3 and V is TRBV12-3 or TRBV12-4; no clear D. This CDR3 contains 12 residues. Between the trimmed V and J ends, which lost 6 bases and 4 bases, there was a span of 8 bases. The CDR3 loop is CASRLSADTQYF. CDR3 in DNA: TGTGCCAGCAGATTGAGCGCAGATACGCAGTATTTT.

This clonotype has at least ten counts. An end of the junction differs from the germline gene, which may be a read error. The V call is TRBV5-1, the J call TRBJ2-5; no definite D call. This CDR3 has 13 amino acids. CDR1 SGHRS and CDR2 YFSETQ come from the germline V gene. The CDR3 spells CASSLVGQETQYF. The CDR3 DNA follows: TGTGCCAGCAGCTTAGTAGGGCAAGAGACCCAGTACTTC.

This clonotype was found many times. The chain couples TRBV7-3 to TRBJ2-1; D remains unclear. Germline CDR1 reads SGHTA; CDR2 reads FQGTGA. V shed 8 bases and J shed 6 bases, with 8 bases lying between them. The CDR3 runs 11 residues. In DNA, the CDR3 is TGTGCCAGCGCCGTGGGCAATGAGCAGTTCTTC. Its translation: CASAVGNEQFF.